Following are 22 T cell receptor beta chains from one sample sequenced in a study of blood T cell repertoires in COVID-19. Here immunoSEQ multiplex PCR was the method, and the copy in TCRdb shows in-frame clones only, minus some. The sample contains 7,000 to 9,500 clones, around four fifths of which appear only once. Sequenced input: peripheral blood. The receptors were gathered from a human donor in a cohort sampled during active COVID-19.

By sample share, this clone is medium-sized (0.01 to 0.1%). V gene TRBV21-1 combines with J gene TRBJ1-3; the table gives TRBD1 as D, unverified against the DNA. TRBV21-1 is a pseudogene segment. The CDR3 totals 18 residues. The CDR3 protein is CASSSGTGIRSSGNTIYF. CDR3 nucleotides: TGTGCCAGCAGTTCCGGGACAGGGATCAGAAGCTCTGGAAACACCATATATTTT.

The chain is built from TRBV6-1 and TRBJ1-6; 7 nucleotides match TRBD1. The CDR3 is 16 amino acids. Germline-derived CDR1 and CDR2 are MNHNS and SASEGT. V lost 0 bases to trimming and J lost 4 bases; unmatched junction nucleotides: 3. CDR3 amino acids: CASSEAGTEYNSPLHF. CDR3 bases: TGTGCCAGCAGTGAAGCGGGGACAGAATATAATTCACCCCTCCACTTT.

The rearrangement uses TRBV10-3 and TRBJ1-2; D is ambiguous. The CDR3 extends over 15 amino acids. Deletions cut 0 bases from V and 3 bases from J, with 11 bases between. Looked up from germline, CDR1 is ENHRY and CDR2 is SYGVKD. The CDR3 protein is CAISESGGKHYGYTF. CDR3 bases: TGTGCCATCAGTGAGTCAGGAGGGAAGCACTATGGCTACACCTTC.

This clone occurred a few times. The rearrangement links TRBV4-3 to TRBJ2-1, with 9 bases fitting TRBD2. CDR3 size: 17 residues. In germline, CDR1 is LGHNA, CDR2 YSLEER. J gave up 0 bases and V 0 bases, and 3 bases lay outside the gene matches. CDR3 nucleotides: TGCGCCAGCAGCCAAGAAGCGGGGGGCTTCTCCTACAATGAGCAGTTCTTC. It encodes CASSQEAGGFSYNEQFF.

The J gene is TRBJ2-3, the V gene TRBV11-2, with TRBD2 matching over 13 bases. The V gene's germline CDR1 is SGHAT and CDR2 FQNNGV. Trimming at V came to 5 bases and at J to 0 bases, leaving 8 bases not matched to a gene. The CDR3 contains 18 residues. This CDR3 is CASSIRLTSGGSTDTQYF. The CDR3 nucleotides are TGTGCCAGCAGCATCCGACTGACTAGCGGGGGGAGCACAGATACGCAGTATTTT.

The gene calls are TRBV6-2 or TRBV6-3 and TRBJ2-2; TRBD1 agrees at 9 bases. Unmatched junction bases numbered 5, after V lost 5 bases and J lost 4 bases. The CDR3 covers 15 residues. Germline values: CDR1 MNHEY, CDR2 SVGEGT. The CDR3 bases are TGTGCCAGCAGTCCCACAGGGGGCCCCACCGGGGAGCTGTTTTTT. Protein sequence: CASSPTGGPTGELFF.

The table lists this clone with a count of one. This chain links TRBV5-1 with TRBJ2-2, with D tentatively TRBD1 (6 bases). CDR1 is SGHRS, CDR2 YFSETQ, per germline. The CDR3 has 15 residues. V dropped 4 bases and J dropped 3 bases, with 13 bases sitting between them. The CDR3: CASSLGDTHTGELFF. DNA for the CDR3: TGCGCCAGCAGCCTGGGGGACACTCACACCGGGGAGCTGTTTTTT.

The chain recombines TRBV7-2 with TRBJ2-4; a weak D match, TRBD1 (6 bases). Germline CDR1 SGHTA, CDR2 FQGNSA. V shed 1 base and J shed 8 bases, with 9 bases lying between them. This CDR3 is built from 13 residues. As DNA, the CDR3 is TGTGCCAGCAGCTTAGTACAGGGTGACATTCAGTACTTC. Protein sequence: CASSLVQGDIQYF.

The chain's CDR3 is CASGQGIQPQHF. CDR3 nucleotide sequence: TGCGCCAGCGGTCAGGGGATCCAGCCCCAGCATTTT. The rearrangement links TRBV10-1 to TRBJ1-5; D may be TRBD1 (6 bases). The CDR3 extends over 12 amino acids. Trimming pared 8 bases from V and 7 bases from J, leaving 12 bases between. Germline V gene lookup returns CDR1 WNHNN and CDR2 SYGVQD (reference sequence).

This clone was seen a handful of times. The V call is TRBV10-1, the J call TRBJ1-2; no definite D call. Germline loops: CDR1 WNHNN, CDR2 SYGVQD (reference sequence). V lost 0 bases, J lost 7 bases, and 9 bases lay in between. The CDR3 consists of 13 residues. The CDR3 region has the DNA TGCGCCAGCAGTGAGTCTTCAGGAGGTGGCTACACCTTC. Translation: CASSESSGGGYTF.

The rearrangement joins TRBV27 to TRBJ1-1; a possible D gene is TRBD1 (6 bases). Germline-derived CDR1 and CDR2 are MNHEY and SMNVEV (reference sequence). The CDR3 covers 14 residues. Trimming removed 5 bases at V and 1 base at J, with 11 bases between. The CDR3: CASSTQQGNTEAFF. In DNA, the CDR3 is TGTGCCAGCAGTACCCAACAGGGGAACACTGAAGCTTTCTTT.

The chain uses TRBV19 and TRBJ2-1; D unclear. CDR3 length equals 13 residues. V shed 6 bases and J shed 3 bases, with 9 bases lying between them. From germline, CDR1 is LNHDA and CDR2 SQIVND (reference sequence). The CDR3 protein is CASRGTNYNEQFF. In DNA form, the CDR3 reads TGTGCCAGTAGAGGAACTAACTACAATGAGCAGTTCTTC. Drawing the rest from reference TRBV19 and TRBJ2-1, the complete variable domain is DGGITQSPKYLFRKEGQNVTLSCEQNLNHDAMYWYRQDPGQGLRLIYYSQIVNDFQKGDIAEGYSVSREKKESFPLTVTSAQKNPTAFYLCASRGTNYNEQFFGPGTRLTVL.

The genes are TRBV10-3 and TRBJ2-1, with 7 bases aligning to TRBD2. CDR1 and CDR2 (germline): ENHRY, SYGVKD. The CDR3 contains 14 residues. V lost 4 bases and J lost 1; bases outside the gene matches: 1. Here the CDR3 reads CAISGGGSYNEQFF. CDR3 in DNA: TGTGCCATCAGTGGGGGGGGGTCCTACAATGAGCAGTTCTTC.

This rearrangement joins TRBV29-1 to TRBJ1-1; D possibly corresponds to TRBD1 (6 bases). Looked up from germline, CDR1 is SQVTM and CDR2 is ANQGSEA. This CDR3 spans 12 amino acids. Trimming took off 4 bases at V and 1 base at J, with 7 bases between the two ends. DNA for the CDR3: TGCAGCGTTGGCAGGGGGAACACTGAAGCTTTCTTT. The encoded protein is CSVGRGNTEAFF.

Here the CDR3 DNA reads TGTGCCAGCAGTACCGCCGGGACAGGGGAGTCACCCCTCCACTTT. Protein: CASSTAGTGESPLHF. This chain links TRBV6-6 with TRBJ1-6; 10 bases fit TRBD1. V lost 5 bases and J lost 10; bases outside the gene matches: 8. Germline V gene lookup returns CDR1 MNHNY and CDR2 SVGAGI (reference sequence). CDR3 size: 15 residues.

The J gene is TRBJ2-2, the V gene TRBV18; possible D gene TRBD2, 6 bases. Germline V gene sequence: CDR1 KGHSH, CDR2 LQKENI. CDR3 length: 17 amino acids. With 0 bases removed from V and 4 bases from J, the gap between germline ends came to 15 bases. CDR3 DNA: TGTGCCAGCTCACCACCGGGCATCTCCGGGGGCACCGGGGAGCTGTTTTTT. Its protein is CASSPPGISGGTGELFF.

Written as DNA, the CDR3 is TGTGCCAGCAGCTTAGCGGCGGGGGGGTACAATGAGCAGTTCTTC. As protein: CASSLAAGGYNEQFF. The chain combines TRBV7-2 with TRBJ2-1; TRBD2 agrees at 9 bases. CDR1 and CDR2 (germline): SGHTA, FQGNSA. V was pared by 0 bases and J by 4 bases, with 1 base of the junction left unmatched. CDR3 size: 15 residues.

This clone was counted a single time. The chain links TRBV28 to TRBJ1-3, with D unresolved. The CDR3 covers 11 residues. Germline V lookup: CDR1 MDHEN, CDR2 SYDVKM. Trimming stripped 6 bases from V and 8 bases from J, with 8 bases between. Here the CDR3 reads CASSYRDTIYF. The CDR3 coding sequence is TGTGCCAGCAGCTATCGGGACACCATATATTTT.

The chain has TRBV3-1 (or the pseudogene TRBV3-2) and TRBJ1-2; D not certain. From germline, CDR1 is LGHDT and CDR2 YNNKEL (reference sequence). The V and J ends lost 0 bases and 4 bases respectively, with 9 bases between them. CDR3 length equals 14 residues. CDR3 amino acids: CASSQDRGRYGYTF. DNA for the CDR3: TGTGCCAGCAGCCAAGATCGAGGGCGCTATGGCTACACCTTC.

In this sample, this clone turned up once. This chain joins TRBV6-5 and TRBJ1-6; 7 bases align to TRBD1. The germline V gene has CDR1 MNHEY and CDR2 SVGAGI. The CDR3 extends over 13 amino acids. After removal of 2 bases from V and 9 bases from J, the junction contained 1 base not matched to a gene. In nucleotides, the CDR3 is TGTGCCAGCAGTTACAGACAGGGTTCACCCCTCCACTTT. Amino acids: CASSYRQGSPLHF.

The DNA for the CDR3 is TGTGCCAGCGCCGAACAGGGTGAGGGCGGCTACACCTTC. Residues: CASAEQGEGGYTF. The genes are TRBV2 and TRBJ1-2; D might be TRBD1 (6 bases). Trimming shortened V by 8 bases and J by 8 bases, and 18 bases separated the two germline ends. There are 13 residues in the CDR3. CDR1 is SNHLY, CDR2 FYNNEI, per germline. Complete variable domain (other parts from reference TRBV2 and TRBJ1-2): EPEVTQTPSHQVTQMGQEVILRCVPISNHLYFYWYRQILGQKVEFLVSFYNNEISEKSEIFDDQFSVERPDGSNFTLKIRSTKLEDSAMYFCASAEQGEGGYTFGSGTRLTVV.

This CDR3 reads CASSLERGIYEQYF. CDR3 coding DNA: TGCGCCAGCAGCTTGGAAAGGGGGATCTACGAGCAGTACTTC. This rearrangement joins TRBV5-1 to TRBJ2-7, with D maybe TRBD1 (6 bases). Germline CDR1 SGHRS, CDR2 YFSETQ. The CDR3 loop spans 14 amino acids. V lost 0 bases to trimming and J lost 3 bases, with 10 bases between them.